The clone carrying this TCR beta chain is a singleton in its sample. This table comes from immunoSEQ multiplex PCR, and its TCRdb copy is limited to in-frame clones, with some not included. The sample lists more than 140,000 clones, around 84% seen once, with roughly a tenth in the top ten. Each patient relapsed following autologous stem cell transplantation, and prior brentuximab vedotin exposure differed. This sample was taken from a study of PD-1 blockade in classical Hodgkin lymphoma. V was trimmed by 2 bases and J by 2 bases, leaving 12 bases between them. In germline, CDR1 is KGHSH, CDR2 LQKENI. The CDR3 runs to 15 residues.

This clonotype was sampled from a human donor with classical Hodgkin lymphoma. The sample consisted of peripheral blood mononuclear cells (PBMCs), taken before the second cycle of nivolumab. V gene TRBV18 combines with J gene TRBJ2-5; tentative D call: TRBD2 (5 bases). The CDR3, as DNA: TGTGCCAGCTCACCAGAGGCGGGTCTACAAGAGACCCAGTACTTC. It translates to CASSPEAGLQETQYF.